The entry below describes one T cell receptor (beta chain). The antigen remains undetermined. The data are from a study of shared clonotypes between healthy human individuals. Across the whole study: The study enrolled a couple of women and three men aged 18 to 49.

Only in-frame clones appear in the TCRdb table, and some are missing; sequencing was by immunoSEQ multiplex PCR. The data hold 2 million to 2.5 million clones, with more than 85% observed a single time. The V and J ends lost 5 bases and 7 bases respectively, with 13 bases between them. Germline V gives CDR1 SGHRS, CDR2 YFSETQ. The CDR3 contains 13 residues. Notes on the study in general: In this cohort, only blood was sampled, and tissue repertoires likely differ. The study drew on few donors, limiting represented genetic and exposure-history diversity.

This chain joins TRBV5-1 and TRBJ1-5; D possibly corresponds to TRBD1 (6 bases). Sequenced input: naive CD4+ T cells from PBMCs. Subset: CD45RA+ positively selected. The source is a man between 18 and 29 years old in good health. Some clones in this sample may be carry-over from other donors' samples. The CDR3 region is CASRRGEGQPQHF. In DNA, the CDR3 is TGCGCCAGCAGGAGGGGGGAAGGGCAGCCCCAGCATTTT.